This T cell receptor (beta chain) was captured in a study of blood T cell repertoires in COVID-19. The repertoire was sequenced with immunoSEQ multiplex PCR; TCRdb's copy has only in-frame clones and lacks some. The sample includes some 200,000 clones, almost 85% seen only once; the top ten take around 2.5%. CDR3 length: 17 amino acids. V lost 1 base and J lost 0, with 15 bases in between. Germline CDR1 and CDR2: SGHAT and FQNNGV. The sequence was obtained from a woman aged 70-85 years with COVID-19, enrolled during active disease. The rearrangement uses TRBV11-2 and TRBJ1-1, with TRBD1 as a possible D gene (5 bases). Specimen: peripheral blood. For the CDR3, the DNA is TGTGCCAGCAGCTTAGGCGCCCCTGGCAGGGTGAACACTGAAGCTTTCTTT. Amino acids: CASSLGAPGRVNTEAFF.